Following are 32 T cell receptor beta chains from one sample sequenced in a study of identical twins (dated by TCRdb to the mid-2010s). To prepare the library, 5' RACE was applied. The listed sequencing device is Illumina HiSeq 2000. In-frame beta chains were kept once TCRdb had trimmed the public reads at Q25 with fastp and called clones with MiXCR. Rows merge per CDR3 protein into single entries with the most common DNA and genes. The sample records about 250,000 distinct CDR3 sequences, roughly an eighth of which are singletons. Approximately 8.8% of the sample is in the top ten clones. Sequencing was performed on memory (CD45RO+) T cells sorted from blood. Interpreted using the paper, the cell subset or site label stands for: CD45RO+ enriched T cells. The source is a woman aged 18-30 years in good health.

This clonotype was seen ten or more times. The CDR3: CASSQDFVGGLAGGRQETQYF. In DNA form, the CDR3 reads TGCGCCAGCAGCCAAGATTTCGTCGGAGGACTAGCGGGAGGGCGACAAGAGACCCAGTACTTC. The chain employs TRBV4-1 and TRBJ2-5; 15 bases are shared with TRBD2. The CDR3 consists of 21 residues. The germline V gene encodes CDR1 MGHRA and CDR2 YSYEKL. V lost 0 bases to trimming and J lost 2 bases; unmatched junction nucleotides: 13.

This clonotype was found a few times. V is TRBV2 and J is TRBJ2-2; D tentatively reads TRBD1 or TRBD2 (6 bases each). Germline assignment: CDR1 SNHLY and CDR2 FYNNEI. The V and J ends lost 3 bases and 6 bases respectively, with 8 bases between them. CDR3 size: 13 residues. This CDR3 reads CASSDRGAGELFF. In DNA, the CDR3 is TGTGCCAGCAGTGATAGGGGGGCCGGGGAGCTGTTTTTT.

The table lists this clonotype with many counts. The chain combines TRBV4-1 with TRBJ2-1; 9 bases are shared with TRBD2. Losses at the gene ends were 1 base for V and 2 bases for J; bases not matched to a gene: 9. Germline CDR1 reads MGHRA; CDR2 reads YSYEKL. This CDR3 has 18 residues. The CDR3 DNA follows: TGCGCCAGCAGCCAAGGGCTAGCGGGGCAGGCTACCTACAATGAGCAGTTCTTC. It encodes CASSQGLAGQATYNEQFF.

This clonotype was recorded a few times. The J gene is TRBJ2-1, the V gene TRBV10-1; 11 nucleotides match TRBD2. Germline CDR1 reads WNHNN; CDR2 reads SYGVQD (reference sequence). CDR3 length: 16 amino acids. J was trimmed by 3 bases and V by 6 bases; bases with no gene match: 7. CDR3 in DNA: TGCGCCAGCAGGGCTGGACTAGCGGGCATCTACAATGAGCAGTTCTTC. Translation gives CASRAGLAGIYNEQFF.

This chain joins TRBV11-2 and TRBJ2-1, with a tentative D call TRBD2 (6 bases). V dropped 1 base and J dropped 9 bases, with 10 bases sitting between them. The CDR3 has 13 amino acids. Germline V gene data show CDR1 as SGHAT and CDR2 as FQNNGV. The CDR3 nucleotides are TGTGCCAGCAGCTTAGCCGGACTATTTGAGCAGTTCTTC. It codes for CASSLAGLFEQFF.

This clonotype was seen more than once but under ten times. The chain recombines TRBV20-1 with TRBJ2-1; 9 bases agree with TRBD1. Germline CDR1 is DFQATT and CDR2 is SNEGSKA (reference sequence). Germline trimming cut 6 bases from V and 6 bases from J; bases unmatched to any gene: 12. CDR3 length: 15 amino acids. This CDR3 is CSAIPPGQGTNEQFF. The CDR3 DNA follows: TGCAGTGCAATTCCTCCGGGACAGGGCACCAATGAGCAGTTCTTC.

This clonotype came up a few times. The V call is TRBV6-5, the J call TRBJ2-6; weak D call: TRBD2 (7 bases). This CDR3 has 19 residues. CDR1 is MNHEY and CDR2 is SVGAGI in the germline V gene. Trimming pared 0 bases from V and 0 bases from J, leaving 15 bases between. CDR3 residues: CASSYSFTGGVSGANVLTF. In DNA form, the CDR3 reads TGTGCCAGCAGTTACTCTTTCACGGGGGGCGTCTCTGGGGCCAACGTCCTGACTTTC.

The chain links TRBV12-5 to TRBJ1-3; D is ambiguous. Trimming cost V 5 bases and J 2 bases, with 16 bases left between them. Germline CDR1 LGHNT, CDR2 FRNRAP. CDR3 length equals 16 residues. The CDR3 sequence is CASGLRGTGAGNTIYF. DNA of the CDR3: TGTGCTAGTGGTCTCCGGGGAACTGGGGCTGGAAACACCATATATTTT.

In DNA form, the CDR3 reads TGTGCCAGCAGTGAATGGGAGGGGAAGAAGGCTTTCTTT. Its protein is CASSEWEGKKAFF. This chain joins TRBV25-1 and TRBJ1-1; possible D gene TRBD1, 5 bases. This CDR3 is 13 amino acids long. Trimming pared 1 base from V and 11 bases from J, leaving 14 bases between. CDR1 and CDR2 from the germline V gene are MGHDK and SYGVNS.

Only a few counts were recorded for this clonotype. V gene TRBV2 combines with J gene TRBJ2-6, with D possibly TRBD2 on 5 matching bases. The ends were cut back, 7 bases at V and 0 bases at J, with 16 bases in the middle. Germline V gives CDR1 SNHLY, CDR2 FYNNEI. The CDR3 has 17 amino acids. CDR3 residues: CASTSGGGNSGANVLTF. The CDR3, as DNA: TGTGCCAGCACCTCAGGAGGAGGAAACTCTGGGGCCAACGTCCTGACTTTC.

The chain uses TRBV20-1 and TRBJ2-5; D remains unclear. Trimming left V 6 bases short and J 2 bases short, with 16 bases between. Germline CDR1 DFQATT, CDR2 SNEGSKA (reference sequence). CDR3 length: 14 residues. DNA for the CDR3: TGCAGTGCAGTAACGGCCCAACTACAAGAGACCCAGTACTTC. Amino acid sequence: CSAVTAQLQETQYF.

The genes are TRBV3-1 and TRBJ2-1; 7 positions agree with TRBD2. This CDR3 contains 16 residues. V dropped 0 bases and J dropped 4; count of bases not matched to a gene: 6. Germline loops: CDR1 LGHDT, CDR2 YNNKEL (reference sequence). CDR3 DNA: TGTGCCAGCAGCCAAGATTTGTGGGGGGGATACAATGAGCAGTTCTTC. Translating gives CASSQDLWGGYNEQFF.

This clonotype showed up many times. This chain uses TRBV20-1 with TRBJ2-3, with 7 bases matching TRBD2. This CDR3 comprises 13 residues. Germline V CDR1 and CDR2: DFQATT, SNEGSKA (reference sequence). V lost 6 bases to trimming and J lost 10 bases; unmatched junction nucleotides: 13. The DNA of the CDR3 is TGCAGTGCCAGTCAGAGTCCGGGGGGATCGCAGTATTTT. This translates into CSASQSPGGSQYF.

This clonotype was recorded a few times. The chain uses TRBV20-1 and TRBJ2-7; 7 bases line up with TRBD1. CDR3 size: 13 residues. The V gene end was trimmed by 3 bases and the J gene end by 3 bases; junction bases not matched to a gene: 5. Germline assignment: CDR1 DFQATT and CDR2 SNEGSKA (reference sequence). The CDR3 loop is CSARLTGRYEQYF. CDR3 bases: TGCAGTGCTAGGCTGACAGGGCGCTACGAGCAGTACTTC.

This clonotype was found a few times. The chain has TRBV6-5 and TRBJ2-2, with D maybe TRBD2 (5 bases). Trimming took off 0 bases at V and 6 bases at J, with 14 bases between the two ends. Per germline, CDR1 MNHEY and CDR2 SVGAGI. This CDR3 has 16 amino acids. The CDR3 region has the DNA TGTGCCAGCAGTTACTCGAGGGCCGGCGGTTCCGGGGAGCTGTTTTTT. It encodes CASSYSRAGGSGELFF.

This clonotype was observed a single time. This chain joins TRBV20-1 and TRBJ2-2, with D possibly matching TRBD1 (7 bases). Trimming pared 5 bases from V and 2 bases from J, leaving 15 bases between. Per the germline V gene, CDR1 is DFQATT and CDR2 is SNEGSKA (reference sequence). This CDR3 spans 15 amino acids. The CDR3 loop reads CSAQGGSLNTGELFF. The CDR3 nucleotides read TGCAGTGCTCAGGGGGGCAGTTTAAACACCGGGGAGCTGTTTTTT.

This rearrangement joins TRBV20-1 to TRBJ2-3, with D tentatively TRBD1 (5 bases). Trimming pared 3 bases from V and 3 bases from J, leaving 13 bases between. CDR1 is DFQATT, CDR2 SNEGSKA, per germline (reference sequence). The length of the CDR3 is 14 residues. Here the CDR3 reads CSASTGALTDTQYF. As DNA, the CDR3 is TGCAGTGCTAGCACAGGCGCCCTTACAGATACGCAGTATTTT.

With respect to this clonotype: Possible read error: a much larger clone is one base away. This chain uses TRBV20-1 with TRBJ1-2; the D is unclear. The CDR3 extends over 12 amino acids. CDR1 and CDR2 from the germline V gene are DFQATT and SNEGSKA (reference sequence). CDR3 protein: CSAREGSVGYIF. The CDR3, as DNA: TGCAGTGCTAGAGAAGGGTCTGTGGGCTACATCTTC.

This clonotype was seen more than once but under ten times. V gene TRBV5-1 combines with J gene TRBJ2-5; 13 bases are shared with TRBD2. This CDR3 is built from 15 residues. After removal of 0 bases from V and 4 bases from J, the junction contained 0 bases not matched to a gene. Per the germline V gene, CDR1 is SGHRS and CDR2 is YFSETQ. In DNA, the CDR3 is TGCGCCAGCAGCTTGGGGACTAGCGGGGGAGAGACCCAGTACTTC. This codes for CASSLGTSGGETQYF.

This clonotype was detected a few times. The CDR3 sequence: CASSYLGGQAFF. CDR3 bases: TGTGCCAGCAGTTACCTGGGGGGGCAAGCTTTCTTT. The V call is TRBV6-6, the J call TRBJ1-1; maybe TRBD1 (6 bases). CDR1 and CDR2 (germline): MNHNY, SVGAGI (reference sequence). V was cut by 2 bases and J by 9 bases, with 10 bases left in between. The CDR3 sequence is 12 residues long.

This clonotype was found a few times. The rearrangement uses TRBV10-2 and TRBJ1-2; D is ambiguous. Germline V lookup: CDR1 WSHSY, CDR2 SAAADI. The V and J ends lost 9 bases and 1 base respectively, with 15 bases between them. The CDR3 is 14 amino acids. CDR3: CASSGVSYNYGYTF. CDR3 sequence (DNA): TGCGCCAGTTCCGGGGTCTCCTATAACTATGGCTACACCTTC.

This chain joins TRBV20-1 and TRBJ2-4; TRBD1 matches 7 bases. The CDR3 totals 13 residues. V was pared by 7 bases and J by 2 bases, with 5 bases of the junction left unmatched. Germline CDR1 DFQATT, CDR2 SNEGSKA (reference sequence). The DNA for the CDR3 is TGCAGTGGCCAGGACAGGTCCAAAAACATTCAGTACTTC. Amino acids: CSGQDRSKNIQYF.

This clonotype was seen only a few times. CDR3 nucleotides: TGTGCCAGCAGCTTAGAACCGGGACTAGCGGGGGAGGACCAAGAGACCCAGTACTTC. This translates into CASSLEPGLAGEDQETQYF. The rearrangement uses TRBV11-2 and TRBJ2-5, with 14 nucleotides matching TRBD2. Germline values: CDR1 SGHAT, CDR2 FQNNGV. The CDR3 extends over 19 amino acids. J gave up 0 bases and V 0 bases, and 6 bases lay outside the gene matches.

This clonotype has just a few counts. V usage is TRBV5-1 and J usage is TRBJ2-1; TRBD2 might be the D (6 bases). V dropped 5 bases and J dropped 7 bases, with 16 bases sitting between them. Germline CDR1 reads SGHRS; CDR2 reads YFSETQ. This CDR3 is built from 14 residues. The CDR3: CASRRRDSANEQFF. CDR3 bases: TGCGCCAGCAGGCGCCGGGACTCAGCGAATGAGCAGTTCTTC.

The chain carries TRBV12-3 or TRBV12-4 and TRBJ2-1, with TRBD1 as a possible D gene (5 bases). Trimming stripped 5 bases from V and 14 bases from J, with 13 bases between. The CDR3 covers 11 residues. The CDR3 loop reads CASSTGRVEFF. The CDR3 nucleotides are TGTGCCAGCAGTACCGGCAGGGTCGAGTTCTTC.

This clonotype showed up many times. The V and J genes are TRBV5-1 and TRBJ1-1; D not certain. Trimming cost V 7 bases and J 0 bases, with 13 bases left between them. Germline values: CDR1 SGHRS, CDR2 YFSETQ. This CDR3 contains 14 residues. The CDR3 sequence is CASRNTRMNTEAFF. In DNA, the CDR3 is TGCGCCAGCCGGAATACAAGGATGAACACTGAAGCTTTCTTT.

CDR3: CASSPNRVTVPAPGEKLFF. DNA for the CDR3: TGTGCCAGCAGTCCGAACAGGGTGACGGTGCCTGCCCCGGGGGAAAAACTGTTTTTT. The V and J genes are TRBV12-3 or TRBV12-4 and TRBJ1-4; TRBD1 might be the D (6 bases). V shed 5 bases and J shed 8 bases, with 30 bases lying between them. The length of the CDR3 is 19 residues.

This clonotype was observed a few times. The V gene is TRBV5-6, the J gene TRBJ2-2; D might be TRBD2 (5 bases). The CDR3 runs 13 residues. CDR1 and CDR2 from the germline V gene are SGHDT and YYEEEE. V was pared by 3 bases and J by 6 bases, with 9 bases between. The CDR3 here is CASSSTRPGELFF. The CDR3 coding sequence is TGTGCCAGCAGCTCCACTAGACCCGGGGAGCTGTTTTTT.

V gene TRBV20-1 combines with J gene TRBJ1-1, with TRBD1 as a possible D gene (5 bases). The CDR3 extends over 13 amino acids. Per the germline V gene, CDR1 is DFQATT and CDR2 is SNEGSKA (reference sequence). V lost 4 bases and J lost 4, with 13 bases in between. CDR3 amino acids: CSAISATATEAFF. Here the CDR3 DNA reads TGCAGTGCTATTTCCGCGACAGCCACTGAAGCTTTCTTT.

The chain carries TRBV9 and TRBJ1-1, with 7 bases lining up with TRBD1. The CDR3 has 14 residues. The ends lost 4 bases at V and 4 bases at J; junction bases unmatched: 7. The germline V gene encodes CDR1 SGDLS and CDR2 YYNGEE. CDR3 sequence: CASSSRGLGTEAFF. CDR3 bases: TGTGCCAGCAGCAGCAGGGGGTTAGGCACTGAAGCTTTCTTT.

The chain couples TRBV7-9 to TRBJ1-3, with no clear D. The CDR3 spans 13 residues. Germline-derived CDR1 and CDR2 are SEHNR and FQNEAQ (reference sequence). The ends were cut back, 3 bases at V and 2 bases at J, with 5 bases in the middle. The CDR3 region has the DNA TGTGCCAGCAGCTTTAATACTGGAAACACCATATATTTT. This sequence encodes CASSFNTGNTIYF. The full variable domain, rest sourced from reference TRBV7-9 and TRBJ1-3, is DTGVSQNPRHKITKRGQNVTFRCDPISEHNRLYWYRQTLGQGPEFLTYFQNEAQLEKSRLLSDRFSAERPKGSFSTLEIQRTEQGDSAMYLCASSFNTGNTIYFGEGSWLTVV.

This clonotype was found a few times. The chain joins TRBV6-1 to TRBJ1-5, with D uncertain. The CDR3 has 14 amino acids. Germline-derived CDR1 and CDR2 are MNHNS and SASEGT. V was clipped by 6 bases and J by 7 bases, with 16 bases between them. The CDR3 nucleotides are TGTGCCAGCAGCCCCTTAAGGGCCGAGCAGCCCCAGCATTTT. This sequence encodes CASSPLRAEQPQHF.